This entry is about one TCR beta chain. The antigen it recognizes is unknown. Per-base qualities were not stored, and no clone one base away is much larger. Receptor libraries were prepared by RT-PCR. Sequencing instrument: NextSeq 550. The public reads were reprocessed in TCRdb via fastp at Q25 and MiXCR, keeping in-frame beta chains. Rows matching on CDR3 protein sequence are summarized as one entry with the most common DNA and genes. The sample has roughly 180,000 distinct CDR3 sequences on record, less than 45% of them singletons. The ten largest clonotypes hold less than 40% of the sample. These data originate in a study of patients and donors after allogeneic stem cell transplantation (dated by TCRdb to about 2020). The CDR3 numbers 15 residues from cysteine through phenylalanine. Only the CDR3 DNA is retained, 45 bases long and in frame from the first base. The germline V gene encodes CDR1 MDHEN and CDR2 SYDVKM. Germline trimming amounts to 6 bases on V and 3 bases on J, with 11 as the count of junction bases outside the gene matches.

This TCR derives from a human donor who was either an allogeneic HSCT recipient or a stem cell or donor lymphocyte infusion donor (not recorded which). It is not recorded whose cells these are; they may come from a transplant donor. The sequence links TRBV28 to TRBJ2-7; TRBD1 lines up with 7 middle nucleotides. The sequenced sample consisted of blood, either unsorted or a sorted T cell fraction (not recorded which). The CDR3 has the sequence CASSTPGTEYYEQYF. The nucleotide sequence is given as TGTGCCAGCAGCACACCCGGGACAGAATACTACGAGCAGTACTTC.